This TCR beta chain was identified during a study of shared clonotypes between healthy human individuals (dated by TCRdb to about 2020). Study-wide context: The cohort included a few men and a couple of women between 18 and 49 years of age. To estimate repertoire size and how much clonotypes are shared between individuals, the study performed deep sequencing of blood TCR repertoires from 4 to 6 healthy adults. To increase sequencing depth and limit assay-specific biases, TCR repertoire library preparation and sequencing were carried out by different laboratories using diverse techniques. Leukapheresis yielded between about 0.9 and 10 billion PBMCs per donor.

Broader findings and caveats from the paper: The small number of donors limited the genetic and exposure-history diversity represented. Based on pairwise subsampling, the degree of clonotype sharing among donors was expected to be affected by sequencing depth. Sampling was limited to blood, and TCR repertoires in tissue likely differ from TCR repertoires in blood.

The CDR3 has 17 amino acids, counting the end cysteine and phenylalanine. Just the 51-base CDR3 DNA is kept, in frame starting at base 1. Compared with germline, V lacks 4 bases and J lacks 3 bases; bases without a gene match: 9. The germline V gene provides CDR1 SGDLS and CDR2 YYNGEE. Comments on this clone: What antigen it recognizes has not been identified. Base qualities were left out, and no much larger clone turns up one base away.

Using the deep immunoSEQ assay, multiplex PCR amplified TCR CDR3 regions from genomic DNA. Extracted genomic DNA from each cell subset was spread evenly across all wells of several immunoSEQ 96-well plates, with each plate serving as a replicate. For unsorted PBMC, approximately 300 ng of genomic DNA, equivalent to approximately 30,000 T cell genomes, went into each replicate PCR. Ten immunoSEQ deep assay plates were used to sequence unsorted PBMC genomic DNA. Purified libraries were measured with a Qubit 3.0 fluorometer, size-checked on a Bioanalyzer 2100, and measured again with the KAPA Library Quantification kit. Every immunoSEQ 96-well plate was sequenced on a dedicated single-read 150-cycle Illumina NextSeq 550 flow cell. From the authors' description of their analysis: The immunoSEQ output contained only junctional sequences without quality scores, so filtering could not match that applied to full-length reads. To assign V/J genes and CDR3, sequences were annotated using PyIR, a Python wrapper for IgBLAST v1.9, with IMGT germline references. Any read was removed if the V/J assignment was weak (E-value above 1e-6), the CDR3 was missing, or the read contained stop codons, out-of-frame junctions, or ambiguous translated residues. V3J clonotypes were defined as sequences sharing the same inferred V gene, J gene, and CDR3 amino acid sequence. To compute the percentage overlap between repertoires, the number of shared unique clonotypes was divided by the size of the smaller repertoire. RTK rarefaction, the Chao1 estimator, and Recon v2.1 estimates of unobserved clonotypes were used to assess repertoire richness. The clones in this table, taken by TCRdb from immuneACCESS, are in-frame only. Not every clone is retained; where verified, under half of the shortfall comes from an unresolved V gene, and the cause of the rest is unknown. Clone size and the V and J calls come from that table; the DNA yielded D and trimming. Counted in this sample were about 520,000 clones; 81% of them appeared once. Of the sample, roughly an eighth is held by the ten largest clones.

Donors were healthy HIV-negative adults with no recently reported acute infections or vaccinations. Every donor was a Caucasian adult residing in Nashville, Tennessee, USA. For unsorted samples, tens of millions of PBMCs were counted, and genomic DNA was extracted using the QIAamp DNA Blood Mini kit. After blood collection by leukapheresis, PBMCs were isolated using Ficoll-Histopaque density gradient centrifugation and then cryopreserved in the vapor phase of liquid nitrogen. The receptor chain draws on TRBV9 and TRBJ2-3; TRBD2 matches 12 bases in the middle. The origin of this receptor is a woman between 40 and 50 years old in good health. Some clones in this sample may be carry-over from other donors' samples. Sequencing was performed on PBMCs. The CDR3 sequence is CASSSWTSGMGTDTQYF. The DNA is as follows: TGTGCCAGCAGCTCGTGGACTAGCGGGATGGGTACAGATACGCAGTATTTT.